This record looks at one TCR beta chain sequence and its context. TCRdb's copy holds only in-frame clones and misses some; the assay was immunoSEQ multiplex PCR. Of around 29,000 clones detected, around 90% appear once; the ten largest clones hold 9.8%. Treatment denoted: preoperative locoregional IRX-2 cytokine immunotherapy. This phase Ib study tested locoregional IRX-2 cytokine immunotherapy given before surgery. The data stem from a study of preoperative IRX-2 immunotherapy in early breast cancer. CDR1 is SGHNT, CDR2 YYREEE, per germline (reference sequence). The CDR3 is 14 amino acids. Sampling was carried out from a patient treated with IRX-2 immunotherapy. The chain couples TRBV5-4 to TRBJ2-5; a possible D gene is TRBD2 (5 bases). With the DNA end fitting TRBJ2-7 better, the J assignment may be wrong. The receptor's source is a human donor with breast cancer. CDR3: CASSLGTAGYEQYF. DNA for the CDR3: TGTGCCAGCAGCTTGGGCACGGCGGGTTACGAGCAGTACTTC.